This TCR beta chain was sequenced for a study of CD8 T cells in Susac syndrome. TEMRA cells were enriched by FACS, while CD8+ and CD4+ T cells were obtained through a negative isolation that was performed magnetically. Random hexamers primed reverse transcription of 0.5 to 1 ug RNA. TCRdb re-called the immunoSEQ multiplex PCR reads through MiXCR, storing one row per CDR3 protein. The data show some 300,000 distinct CDR3 sequences, with roughly 85% seen just once and about 0.11% held by the top ten. The germline gives CDR1 SGHVS, CDR2 FQNEAQ. Between the trimmed V and J ends, which lost 2 bases and 0 bases, there was a span of 9 bases. This CDR3 region has 15 residues.

This clonotype originated in a human donor with multiple sclerosis. The chain employs TRBV7-8 and TRBJ2-3, with D perhaps given as TRBD1 or TRBD2 (5 bases each). Specimen: CD8+ T cells from PBMCs. The CDR3 sequence: CASSLFWGSTDTQYF. The CDR3 nucleotides are TGTGCCAGCAGCTTATTTTGGGGGAGCACAGATACGCAGTATTTT. Together with reference TRBV7-8 and TRBJ2-3, the CDR3 gives the full variable domain: GAGVSQSPRYKVAKRGQDVALRCDPISGHVSLFWYQQALGQGPEFLTYFQNEAQLDKSGLPSDRFFAERPEGSVSTLKIQRTQQEDSAVYLCASSLFWGSTDTQYFGPGTRLTVL.